Included here is one T cell receptor beta chain sequence, with context. The target antigen is unknown. The donors were in the approximately 120-subject validation cohort, distinct from the 666-subject first cohort. The data were produced by immunoSEQ multiplex PCR, yet TCRdb's version contains in-frame clones alone and is incomplete. The data contain 140,000 to 150,000 clones, about 94% of them singletons. The sample belongs to a study of cytomegalovirus exposure and HLA in healthy donors. Study-wide points: The classifier reportedly diagnosed cytomegalovirus status with high sensitivity and specificity. The study labeled approximately 150 TCR beta chains cytomegalovirus-associated.

CDR1 and CDR2 from the germline V gene are SGDLS and YYNGEE. The CDR3 has 15 residues. V was clipped by 0 bases and J by 5 bases; unmatched bases: 3. The TCR originated in a man aged 18 to 29 in good health and CMV-seropositive. Material: PBMCs. The rearrangement links TRBV9 to TRBJ2-3; TRBD2 matches at 10 bases. In DNA form, the CDR3 reads TGTGCCAGCAGCGTAGGGGGACTAGCGTTAGATACGCAGTATTTT. Amino acid sequence: CASSVGGLALDTQYF. Based on the CDR3 plus reference TRBV9 and TRBJ2-3, the full variable domain is DSGVTQTPKHLITATGQRVTLRCSPRSGDLSVYWYQQSLDQGLQFLIQYYNGEERAKGNILERFSAQQFPDLHSELNLSSLELGDSALYFCASSVGGLALDTQYFGPGTRLTVL.